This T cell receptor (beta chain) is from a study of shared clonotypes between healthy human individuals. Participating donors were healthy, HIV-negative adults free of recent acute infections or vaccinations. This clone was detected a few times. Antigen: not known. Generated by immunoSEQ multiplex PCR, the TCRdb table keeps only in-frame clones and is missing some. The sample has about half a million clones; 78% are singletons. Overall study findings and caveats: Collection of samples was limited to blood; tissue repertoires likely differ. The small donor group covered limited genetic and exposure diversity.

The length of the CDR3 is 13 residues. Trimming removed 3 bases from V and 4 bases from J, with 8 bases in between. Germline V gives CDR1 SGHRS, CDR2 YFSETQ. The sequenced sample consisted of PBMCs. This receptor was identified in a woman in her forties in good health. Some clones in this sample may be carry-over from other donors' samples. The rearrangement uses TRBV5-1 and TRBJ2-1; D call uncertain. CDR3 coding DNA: TGCGCCAGCAGCTCGTCATTGTACAATGAGCAGTTCTTC. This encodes CASSSSLYNEQFF.